These T cell receptor beta chains were read from a single sample in a study of T cell responses to AZD1222 COVID-19 vaccine. Produced via immunoSEQ multiplex PCR; TCRdb's table is partial and in-frame only. This sample has 110,000 or so clones; about 88% occur once, and the top ten carry 3%. The sample was peripheral blood, taken 28 days after the second AZD1222 dose. The receptors were sampled from an adult who received the AZD1222 COVID-19 vaccine. Both conserved end residues are part of each CDR3. The D gene is left open where the match is weak. The listing skips clone size in some rows; elsewhere it reads once, few, many or a size class.

18,TRBJ1-2,TRBV6-2/TRBV6-3,once,TRBD1,TGTGCCAGCAGTGTATATCCCGGGACAGGTCCTGGCTACTATGGCTACACCTTC,CASSVYPGTGPGYYGYTF
16,TRBJ2-7,TRBV7-2,-,TRBD1,TGTGCCAGCAGCTTAGCGCGGGGGACAGGGAGTTACGAGCAGTACTTC,CASSLARGTGSYEQYF
15,TRBJ2-7,TRBV27,few,TRBD1,TGTGCCAGCAGCGATAAATGGGACAGGGCCTACGAGCAGTACTTC,CASSDKWDRAYEQYF
18,TRBJ2-7,TRBV2,-,-,TGTGCCAGCAGAGAGCGTGGGGCTACCGGGTTCTATCCCTACGAGCAGTACTTC,CASRERGATGFYPYEQYF
17,TRBJ1-2,TRBV4-3,once,-,TGCGCCAGCAGCCAAGAATTGACAACGATCCCTAACTATGGCTACACCTTC,CASSQELTTIPNYGYTF
17,TRBJ1-4,TRBV21-1,-,-,TGTGCCAGCAGCAAACTAGGGCGTCCTTTGCTTAATGAAAAACTGTTTTTT,CASSKLGRPLLNEKLFF
13,TRBJ1-2,TRBV9,-,-,TGTGCCAGCAGGGGGGGGCCCTCCTATGGCTACACCTTC,CASRGGPSYGYTF
11,TRBJ2-5,TRBV7-2,-,-,TGTGCCAGCAGCCCGAGGGAGACCCAGTACTTC,CASSPRETQYF
12,TRBJ2-7,TRBV10-3,-,-,TGTGCCATTGGGCTTTTACCTTACGAGCAGTACTTC,CAIGLLPYEQYF
15,TRBJ2-5,TRBV19,-,TRBD2,TGTGCCAGTAGCCATGGGCTAGCGGGGGAAGAGACCCAGTACTTC,CASSHGLAGEETQYF
17,TRBJ1-5,TRBV19,-,TRBD1,TGTGCCAGTAGTATAGATCGAGGGACAGGGGGGGATCAGCCCCAGCATTTT,CASSIDRGTGGDQPQHF
14,TRBJ1-3,TRBV9,once,-,TGTGCCAGCAGCGGAACAGGGACTGGAAACACCATATATTTT,CASSGTGTGNTIYF
17,TRBJ1-1,TRBV5-1,-,TRBD1,TGCGCCAGCAGCTTGGCACTTCCGGGACAGGGGGCTTCTCGGGCTTTCTTT,CASSLALPGQGASRAFF
13,TRBJ2-2,TRBV5-1,many,-,TGCGCCAGCAGCGATCAGGACACCGGGGAGCTGTTTTTT,CASSDQDTGELFF
16,TRBJ2-3,TRBV13,-,TRBD2,TGTGCCAGCAGCACACGACTAGCGGGGGTGACAGATACGCAGTATTTT,CASSTRLAGVTDTQYF
15,TRBJ2-1,TRBV30,-,TRBD2,TGTGCCTGGAGTGGAGGAGCGGGGGGGCCCAATGAGCAGTTCTTC,CAWSGGAGGPNEQFF
15,TRBJ1-5,TRBV19,-,-,TGTGCCAGTAGGGTAGGGAATCAGGCGAGACAGCCCCAGCATTTT,CASRVGNQARQPQHF
14,TRBJ1-5,TRBV10-3,-,TRBD1,TGTGCCATCAAAAAGGGACAGGGAGATCAGCCCCAGCATTTT,CAIKKGQGDQPQHF
16,TRBJ1-3,TRBV11-3,-,-,TGTGCCAGCAGCTTAGATCTGGGAGGCCACGGAAACACCATATATTTT,CASSLDLGGHGNTIYF
14,TRBJ1-3,TRBV6-5,-,-,TGTGCCAGCAGAACTAGAGGCTCTGGAAACACCATATATTTT,CASRTRGSGNTIYF
16,TRBJ1-1,TRBV10-2,-,TRBD1,TGCGCCAGCAGACCCGGGACAGGAGGAAGGAACACTGAAGCTTTCTTT,CASRPGTGGRNTEAFF
12,TRBJ2-1,TRBV9,-,TRBD2,TGTGCCAGCAGCTCCCGGGGGGGCGAGCAGTTCTTC,CASSSRGGEQFF
15,TRBJ1-1,TRBV4-3,-,-,TGCGCCAGCAGCCAAGATTTTAGGGGCCGCACTGAAGCTTTCTTT,CASSQDFRGRTEAFF
14,TRBJ1-5,TRBV19,-,-,TGTGCCAGTTGCAGGGTCGCGGGCAATCAGCCCCAGCATTTT,CASCRVAGNQPQHF
15,TRBJ1-5,TRBV4-1,once,-,TGCGCCAGCAGCCAAACAGGGATTGGCAATCAGCCCCAGCATTTT,CASSQTGIGNQPQHF
16,TRBJ2-2,TRBV2,-,TRBD2,TGTGCCAGCAGACAATCCGGGACTAGCGGGGGCGGGGAGCTGTTTTTT,CASRQSGTSGGGELFF
15,TRBJ1-1,TRBV19,-,-,TGTGCCAGTAGTACCCCCCGGGACGAGAACACTGAAGCTTTCTTT,CASSTPRDENTEAFF
15,TRBJ2-5,TRBV4-1,-,TRBD2,TGCGCCAGCAGCCCAGGGACTAGCGGGAAAGAGACCCAGTACTTC,CASSPGTSGKETQYF
15,TRBJ2-7,TRBV13,-,-,TGTGCCAGCAGCTTAGGCCGTAGGGACCGGGGCGAGCAGTACTTC,CASSLGRRDRGEQYF
14,TRBJ1-3,TRBV14,-,-,TGTGCCAGCAGCCAAGACAGGGCTGGAAACACCATATATTTT,CASSQDRAGNTIYF
18,TRBJ2-7,TRBV6-1,-,TRBD1,TGTGCCAGCAGTGTAACCGGGACAGTCAAGTTTAGCTCCTACGAGCAGTACTTC,CASSVTGTVKFSSYEQYF
14,TRBJ1-1,TRBV28,once,-,TGTGCCAGCAGTGGGGGATCTGTGGGAACTGAAGCTTTCTTT,CASSGGSVGTEAFF
13,TRBJ1-5,TRBV7-6,-,-,TGTGCCAGCAGTTTTGCGGCCAATCAGCCCCAGCATTTT,CASSFAANQPQHF
14,TRBJ2-2,TRBV11-2,-,-,TGTGCCAGCAGCTTCTTGGCACTCACCGGGGAGCTGTTTTTT,CASSFLALTGELFF
15,TRBJ2-7,TRBV27,-,TRBD1,TGTGCCAGCGGAGTTTTTTGGGGACAGGGGAGCGAGCAGTACTTC,CASGVFWGQGSEQYF
13,TRBJ2-5,TRBV6-5,-,-,TGTGCCAGCAGTTACAACTCCGGAGAGACCCAGTACTTC,CASSYNSGETQYF
14,TRBJ1-2,TRBV20-1,-,-,TGCAGTGCTAGTCCGGGGGGCGTAAGTGATGGCTACACCTTC,CSASPGGVSDGYTF
13,TRBJ1-2,TRBV6-6,few,-,TGTGCCAGCGGCCAGACGGAGAACTATGGCTACACCTTC,CASGQTENYGYTF
11,TRBJ1-2,TRBV29-1,once,-,TGCAGCGTTGAATCCAGGGCACACGACACCTTC,CSVESRAHDTF
15,TRBJ1-6,TRBV27,-,-,TGTGCCAGCACCCTAATATGGAGGGTAGGTTCACCCCTCCACTTT,CASTLIWRVGSPLHF
12,TRBJ2-7,TRBV28,-,TRBD1,TGTGCCAGCAGTTCCCGGGACAGGGGAGAGGACTTC,CASSSRDRGEDF
15,TRBJ1-4,TRBV15,-,-,TGTGCCACCAGCAAAGAGGGACGGGCTAATGAAAAACTGTTTTTT,CATSKEGRANEKLFF
14,TRBJ1-2,TRBV6-5,-,-,TGTGCCAGCAGTCGCACCGGGACGGTACATGGCTACACCTTC,CASSRTGTVHGYTF
15,TRBJ1-5,TRBV6-6,-,-,TGTGCCAGCAGACCCGACAGGTTCCTCAATCAGCCCCAGCATTTT,CASRPDRFLNQPQHF
12,TRBJ1-4,TRBV6-2/TRBV6-3,few,-,TGTGCCAGCAGCCCTCGTCGGGAAAAACTGTTTTTT,CASSPRREKLFF
16,TRBJ2-1,TRBV1,once,-,TGCACCAGCAGCTTTGAGAGCGGGGGCCCCTACAATGAGCAGTTCTTC,CTSSFESGGPYNEQFF
15,TRBJ2-1,TRBV6-5,-,-,TGTGCCAGCACCGAAACGGGTGGGCAGCTCAATGAGCAGTTCTTC,CASTETGGQLNEQFF
17,TRBJ1-1,TRBV6-1,-,-,TGTGCCAGCAGTGAAGCGCTATCCGGGCAGTCTAACACTGAAGCTTTCTTT,CASSEALSGQSNTEAFF
17,TRBJ2-5,TRBV3-1/TRBV3-2,-,TRBD2,TGTGCCAGCAGCCAAGATCGGTCTAGCGGGGGCCAAGAGACCCAGTACTTC,CASSQDRSSGGQETQYF
16,TRBJ2-5,TRBV5-1,-,-,TGCGCCAGCAGCTTGGAGGGGGCGCGGGGGCACGAGACCCAGTACTTC,CASSLEGARGHETQYF
16,TRBJ1-3,TRBV2,once,TRBD1,TGTGCCAGCAGCGACAGGGGACTAATCTCTGGAAACACCATATATTTT,CASSDRGLISGNTIYF
12,TRBJ1-4,TRBV28,-,-,TGTGCCAGCAGCTTCGGCCTGGGAAAACTGTTTTTT,CASSFGLGKLFF
15,TRBJ1-2,TRBV7-9,-,TRBD1,TGTGCCAGCAGCTTATCGGAGGGGGCTGAATATGGCTACACCTTC,CASSLSEGAEYGYTF
12,TRBJ1-2,TRBV5-1,-,-,TGCGCCAGCAGCTTGTATAGTGGTGGCTACACCTTC,CASSLYSGGYTF
15,TRBJ2-4,TRBV19,-,-,TGTGCCAGTAGTAGGGCAGGGGAGGCCAAAAACATTCAGTACTTC,CASSRAGEAKNIQYF
13,TRBJ1-2,TRBV7-2,-,-,TGTGCCAGCAGCTTAGACCACGTAGTTGGCTACACCTTC,CASSLDHVVGYTF
15,TRBJ2-1,TRBV18,-,TRBD1,TGTGCCAGCTCAGCCGGGACAGGGGGATTTAATGAGCAGTTCTTC,CASSAGTGGFNEQFF